These 5 T cell receptor beta chains were all obtained from the same sample, sequenced in a study of blood T cell repertoires in COVID-19. Assay used: immunoSEQ multiplex PCR; TCRdb lists only in-frame clones, some missing. The table lists roughly 120,000 clones, around 88% of them singletons, with about 5.4% in the top ten. The sequenced sample consisted of peripheral blood. The source is a human donor in a cohort sampled during active COVID-19.

In nucleotides, the CDR3 is TGCGCCAGCAGCTTAGCGGATCCCTCCTACAATGAGCAGTTCTTC. Translation gives CASSLADPSYNEQFF. The V call is TRBV5-1, the J call TRBJ2-1, with D tentatively TRBD2 (5 bases). Germline V CDR1 and CDR2: SGHRS, YFSETQ. V lost 2 bases and J lost 0, with 9 bases in between. The CDR3 is made up of 15 amino acids.

The CDR3 loop is CASSPNQASSGNTIYF. The CDR3 nucleotides read TGCGCCAGCAGCCCCAACCAGGCGAGCTCTGGAAACACCATATATTTT. The rearrangement uses TRBV4-1 and TRBJ1-3; D is ambiguous. The CDR3 loop spans 16 amino acids. Trimming cost V 4 bases and J 0 bases, with 13 bases left between them. CDR1 is MGHRA and CDR2 is YSYEKL in the germline V gene.

The rearrangement links TRBV12-3 or TRBV12-4 to TRBJ2-1; TRBD2 matches 9 bases. The CDR3 is made up of 13 amino acids. V trimming: 7 bases; J trimming: 6 bases; junction bases outside the gene matches: 4. The CDR3 spells CASTLAGRNEQFF. The CDR3 DNA is TGTGCCAGCACCCTAGCGGGACGCAATGAGCAGTTCTTC.

V gene TRBV4-3 combines with J gene TRBJ2-7; 8 bases align to TRBD2. Per germline, CDR1 LGHNA and CDR2 YSLEER. Trimming removed 1 base from V and 4 bases from J; junction bases left unmatched: 6. The CDR3 runs to 15 residues. CDR3 sequence reads: CASSQVPGGPYEQYF. Here the CDR3 DNA reads TGCGCCAGCAGCCAAGTTCCGGGAGGGCCTTACGAGCAGTACTTC.

The chain joins TRBV19 to TRBJ2-3; D is possibly TRBD2 (5 bases). Per the germline V gene, CDR1 is LNHDA and CDR2 is SQIVND (reference sequence). The V gene lost 2 bases and the J gene lost 2 bases, with 14 bases spanning the gap. The CDR3 covers 16 residues. The DNA of the CDR3 is TGTGCCAGTAGTATACGGTCCGGCGGGCACACAGATACGCAGTATTTT. It translates to CASSIRSGGHTDTQYF.